This passage covers 27 T cell receptor beta chains from one sample sequenced in a study of cytomegalovirus exposure and HLA in healthy donors. Vbeta (60) and Jbeta (13) primers were used in the PCR. This table comes from immunoSEQ multiplex PCR, and its TCRdb copy is limited to in-frame clones, with some not included. The sample has over 95,000 clones; around 77% are singletons. The specimen sequenced was PBMCs. The receptors here all came from a man in his forties or fifties in good health and CMV-seropositive.

V and J are TRBV7-9 and TRBJ1-3; 9 bases agree with TRBD1. Germline CDR1 reads SEHNR; CDR2 reads FQNEAQ (reference sequence). This CDR3 contains 16 residues. Trimming cost V 0 bases and J 6 bases; bases outside gene matches: 6. The CDR3 nucleotides are TGTGCCAGCAGCTTAGCCCTAAGGACAGGGGAAAACACCATATATTTT. Translating it yields CASSLALRTGENTIYF.

This sequence joins TRBV18 and TRBJ2-5, with D possibly TRBD1 on 5 matching bases. V shed 3 bases and J shed 2 bases, with 19 bases lying between them. CDR1 and CDR2 from the germline V gene are KGHSH and LQKENI. The CDR3 spans 17 residues. CDR3 nucleotide sequence: TGTGCCAGCTCACCTCGCCGCAGAGGCCAGGGACAAGAGACCCAGTACTTC. The encoded protein is CASSPRRRGQGQETQYF.

The DNA for the CDR3 is TGCGCCAGCAGCCAAGGCCTACTAGCGGGGGGGCCGGCAGATACGCAGTATTTT. Amino acids: CASSQGLLAGGPADTQYF. The chain is built from TRBV4-1 and TRBJ2-3; TRBD2 agrees at 13 bases. CDR1 is MGHRA and CDR2 is YSYEKL in the germline V gene. V gave up 1 base and J gave up 4 bases; unmatched junction bases: 8. The CDR3 length is 18 residues.

This chain connects TRBV7-6 to TRBJ1-3, with 9 positions matching TRBD1. Trimming took 5 bases from V and 5 from J; bases not matched to a gene: 7. The CDR3 length is 15 residues. Germline lookup yields CDR1 SGHVS and CDR2 FNYEAQ. The CDR3 DNA sequence: TGTGCCAGCAGCCCGACAGGGGGATCGAGAAACACCATATATTTT. Amino acids: CASSPTGGSRNTIYF.

This chain joins TRBV9 and TRBJ1-6; D is unclear. Germline values: CDR1 SGDLS, CDR2 YYNGEE. Trimming stripped 2 bases from V and 5 bases from J, with 8 bases between. The CDR3 is 14 residues long. The CDR3 here is CASSVAGDNSPLHF. Written as DNA, the CDR3 is TGTGCCAGCAGCGTGGCGGGTGATAATTCACCCCTCCACTTT.

This rearrangement joins TRBV7-2 to TRBJ2-5; a weak D match, TRBD1 (5 bases). V was cut by 3 bases and J by 2 bases, with 7 bases left in between. The CDR3 runs to 13 residues. Germline values: CDR1 SGHTA, CDR2 FQGNSA. DNA of the CDR3: TGTGCCAGCAGCTTCAACAGGCAAGAGACCCAGTACTTC. Protein: CASSFNRQETQYF.

This chain uses TRBV6-6 with TRBJ1-1; D uncertain. This CDR3 has 12 amino acids. Deletions cut 6 bases from V and 7 bases from J, with 12 bases between. CDR1 is MNHNY and CDR2 is SVGAGI in the germline V gene (reference sequence). The CDR3 region is CASRTPGNEAFF. CDR3 bases: TGTGCCAGCAGAACGCCGGGGAATGAAGCTTTCTTT.

The chain uses TRBV7-2 and TRBJ2-7, with a weak D call TRBD2 (6 bases). The germline CDR1 and CDR2 sequences are SGHTA and FQGNSA. This CDR3 has 15 amino acids. With 4 bases removed from V and 7 bases from J, the gap between germline ends came to 20 bases. The CDR3 DNA sequence: TGTGCCAGCAGCTACTCGGGGGACGGAGTGTTGGAGCAGTACTTC. As protein: CASSYSGDGVLEQYF.

This clone was seen more than once but under ten times. The chain joins TRBV5-6 to TRBJ1-6; D call uncertain. With 4 bases removed from V and 12 bases from J, the gap between germline ends came to 14 bases. CDR3 size: 13 residues. The germline gives CDR1 SGHDT, CDR2 YYEEEE. The CDR3, as DNA: TGTGCCAGCAGCCTCCTTCTGAGTGAACCCCTCCACTTT. Encoded protein: CASSLLLSEPLHF.

About this clone itself: Relative to the germline gene, one junction end is altered; a read error may explain this. This sequence joins TRBV9 and TRBJ1-4; no clear D. The CDR3 sequence is 13 residues long. Germline values: CDR1 SGDLS, CDR2 YYNGEE. CDR3 sequence: CASSREPNEKLFF. CDR3 nucleotides: TGTGCCAGCAGCCGTGAACCTAATGAAAAGCTGTTTTTT.

The V and J genes are TRBV20-1 and TRBJ1-1; D gene uncertain. Trimming stripped 5 bases from V and 7 bases from J, with 8 bases between. The CDR3 loop spans 10 amino acids. Germline V gene lookup returns CDR1 DFQATT and CDR2 SNEGSKA (reference sequence). The CDR3 loop reads CSASQNEAFF. In DNA, the CDR3 is TGCAGTGCTTCTCAGAATGAAGCTTTCTTT.

This clone was observed once. The CDR3 DNA reads TGCGCCAGCAGCTTGCTGTTGAACACTGAAGCTTTCTTT. This sequence encodes CASSLLLNTEAFF. V usage is TRBV5-1 and J usage is TRBJ1-1; D unclear. This CDR3 contains 13 residues. V lost 1 base, J lost 0 bases, and 4 bases lay in between. CDR1 SGHRS and CDR2 YFSETQ come from the germline V gene.

The chain carries TRBV20-1 and TRBJ1-6; 10 bases line up with TRBD1. This CDR3 spans 10 amino acids. CDR1 is DFQATT, CDR2 SNEGSKA, per germline (reference sequence). Trimming cost V 6 bases and J 18 bases; bases outside gene matches: 5. This CDR3 reads CSAAGTGAHF. For the CDR3, the DNA is TGCAGTGCGGCCGGGACAGGGGCCCACTTT.

The V and J genes are TRBV4-3 and TRBJ1-4; 7 bases map to TRBD1. Trimming at V came to 2 bases and at J to 0 bases, leaving 6 bases not matched to a gene. This CDR3 region has 17 residues. Germline assignment: CDR1 LGHNA and CDR2 YSLEER. The CDR3 nucleotides are TGCGCCAGCAGCCAACGCGGGCAGGGGGCAACTAATGAAAAACTGTTTTTT. Amino acid sequence: CASSQRGQGATNEKLFF.

The chain combines TRBV6-6 with TRBJ1-1, with D tentatively TRBD1 (5 bases). Trimming pared 0 bases from V and 1 base from J, leaving 12 bases between. This CDR3 comprises 16 residues. CDR1 is MNHNY, CDR2 SVGAGI, per germline (reference sequence). The CDR3: CASSYSLGEGNTEAFF. For the CDR3, the DNA is TGTGCCAGCAGTTACTCGCTGGGGGAGGGGAACACTGAAGCTTTCTTT.

V and J are TRBV18 and TRBJ1-5; maybe TRBD1 (5 bases). CDR1 and CDR2 from the germline V gene are KGHSH and LQKENI. The CDR3 loop spans 15 amino acids. Trimming took 2 bases from V and 4 from J, leaving 12 bases between them. CDR3 sequence reads: CASSPGADVNQPQHF. The CDR3 region has the DNA TGTGCCAGCTCACCAGGGGCCGACGTTAATCAGCCCCAGCATTTT.

This chain joins TRBV28 and TRBJ1-1; 9 bases agree with TRBD1. The CDR3 is 13 residues long. Unmatched junction bases numbered 5, after V lost 8 bases and J lost 4 bases. Germline values: CDR1 MDHEN, CDR2 SYDVKM. The DNA for the CDR3 is TGTGCCAGCGAGGGACAGGGATCCACTGAAGCTTTCTTT. As protein: CASEGQGSTEAFF.

The chain's CDR3 is CASSLSGGLAPGNTQYF. DNA of the CDR3: TGTGCCAGCAGCTTATCGGGGGGACTAGCGCCAGGGAATACGCAGTATTTT. The chain has TRBV7-9 and TRBJ2-3; 10 nucleotides agree with TRBD2. CDR1 is SEHNR, CDR2 FQNEAQ, per germline (reference sequence). J was trimmed by 7 bases and V by 2 bases; bases with no gene match: 12. CDR3 length equals 17 residues.

This sequence joins TRBV2 and TRBJ2-1; D gene ambiguous. The CDR3 loop spans 8 amino acids. CDR1 is SNHLY, CDR2 FYNNEI, per germline. V gave up 6 bases and J gave up 13 bases, with 4 bases separating them. For the CDR3, the DNA is TGTGCCAGCAGCCTCCAGTTCTTC. This encodes CASSLQFF.

This clone has more than one count but fewer than ten. The rearrangement links TRBV11-2 to TRBJ2-5; the D gene is possibly TRBD1 (5 bases). The closer fit of TRBJ2-7 to the DNA end suggests the J call may be wrong. The CDR3 sequence is 16 residues long. CDR1 and CDR2 from the germline V gene are SGHAT and FQNNGV. CDR3 loop: CASSFQMGQGRYEQYF. For the CDR3, the DNA is TGTGCCAGCTCATTTCAGATGGGTCAGGGTAGGTACGAGCAGTACTTC.

The rearrangement uses TRBV28 and TRBJ1-2; TRBD1 is a possible D gene (5 bases). Between the trimmed V and J ends, which lost 6 bases and 10 bases, there was a span of 27 bases. The CDR3 loop spans 16 amino acids. Germline CDR1 MDHEN, CDR2 SYDVKM. The CDR3 sequence is CASSPTSSGWGIYYTF. CDR3 DNA: TGTGCCAGCAGCCCCACCTCCTCAGGGTGGGGAATATACTACACCTTC.

This clone was picked up a small number of times. This sequence joins TRBV28 and TRBJ1-3; D gene unclear. This CDR3 has 14 residues. The germline V gene has CDR1 MDHEN and CDR2 SYDVKM. V was trimmed by 8 bases and J by 0 bases, leaving 11 bases between them. This chain's CDR3 is CASAPSSSGNTIYF. The CDR3 DNA is TGTGCCAGCGCCCCTAGTAGCTCTGGAAACACCATATATTTT.

The rearrangement links TRBV28 to TRBJ2-7, with D perhaps TRBD1 (6 bases). Trimming stripped 8 bases from V and 4 bases from J, with 15 bases between. CDR3 size: 13 residues. Per the germline V gene, CDR1 is MDHEN and CDR2 is SYDVKM. CDR3 DNA sequence: TGTGCCAGCTCCCCGGGACAAATATACGAGCAGTACTTC. Translating gives CASSPGQIYEQYF.

V is TRBV30 and J is TRBJ1-5; possibly TRBD1 for D (5 bases). The germline V gene has CDR1 GTSNPN and CDR2 SVGIG (reference sequence). The CDR3 covers 13 residues. V lost 3 bases and J lost 1, with 7 bases in between. CDR3 sequence reads: CAWSAGSNQPQHF. In DNA form, the CDR3 reads TGTGCCTGGAGCGCAGGGAGCAATCAGCCCCAGCATTTT.

The rearrangement uses TRBV7-2 and TRBJ2-3; D uncertain. The CDR3 has 14 residues. The ends were cut back, 1 base at V and 2 bases at J, with 7 bases in the middle. Germline CDR1 SGHTA, CDR2 FQGNSA. CDR3 loop: CASSLDRATDTQYF. CDR3 sequence (DNA): TGTGCCAGCAGCTTAGACAGAGCCACAGATACGCAGTATTTT.

The genes are TRBV7-9 and TRBJ1-3; no reliable D call. Germline V gene sequence: CDR1 SEHNR, CDR2 FQNEAQ (reference sequence). The CDR3 is made up of 13 amino acids. V was clipped by 8 bases and J by 3 bases, with 11 bases between them. DNA for the CDR3: TGTGCCAGCGTCGAACGGGTTGGAAACACCATATATTTT. Its protein is CASVERVGNTIYF. Complete variable domain (other parts from reference TRBV7-9 and TRBJ1-3): DTGVSQNPRHKITKRGQNVTFRCDPISEHNRLYWYRQTLGQGPEFLTYFQNEAQLEKSRLLSDRFSAERPKGSFSTLEIQRTEQGDSAMYLCASVERVGNTIYFGEGSWLTVV.

The V call is TRBV5-1, the J call TRBJ2-4; the match to TRBD1 covers 7 bases. The length of the CDR3 is 11 residues. The J segment lost 14 bases and the V segment lost 2 bases, leaving 4 bases of the junction unmatched. The germline V gene has CDR1 SGHRS and CDR2 YFSETQ. The CDR3 sequence is CASSFGTEKYF. CDR3 sequence (DNA): TGCGCCAGCAGCTTCGGGACAGAGAAGTACTTC.